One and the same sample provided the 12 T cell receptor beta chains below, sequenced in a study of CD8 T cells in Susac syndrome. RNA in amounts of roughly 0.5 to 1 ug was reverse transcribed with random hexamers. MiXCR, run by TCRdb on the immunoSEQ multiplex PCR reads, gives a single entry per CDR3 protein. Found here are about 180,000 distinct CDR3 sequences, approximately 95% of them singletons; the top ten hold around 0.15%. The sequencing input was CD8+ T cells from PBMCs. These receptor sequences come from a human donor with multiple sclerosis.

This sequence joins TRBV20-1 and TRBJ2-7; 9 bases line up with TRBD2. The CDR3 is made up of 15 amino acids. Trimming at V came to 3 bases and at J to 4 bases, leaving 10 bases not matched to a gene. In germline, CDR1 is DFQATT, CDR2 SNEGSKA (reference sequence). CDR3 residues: CSARISGSLVYEQYF. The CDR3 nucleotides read TGCAGTGCTAGGATTAGCGGGAGTTTGGTGTACGAGCAGTACTTC.

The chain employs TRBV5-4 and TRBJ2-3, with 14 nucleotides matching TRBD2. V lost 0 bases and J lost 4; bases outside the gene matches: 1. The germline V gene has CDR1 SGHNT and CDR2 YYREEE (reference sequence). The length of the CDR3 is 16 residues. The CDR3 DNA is TGTGCCAGCAGCTTGGGACTAGCGGGAGGGGCAGATACGCAGTATTTT. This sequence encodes CASSLGLAGGADTQYF.

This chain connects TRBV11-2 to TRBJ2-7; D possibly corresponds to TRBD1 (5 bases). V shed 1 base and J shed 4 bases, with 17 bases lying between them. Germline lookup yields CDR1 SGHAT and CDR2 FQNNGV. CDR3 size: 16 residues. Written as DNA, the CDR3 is TGTGCCAGCAGCTTAGGAGTGGAAGTCAGGGCATACGAGCAGTACTTC. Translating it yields CASSLGVEVRAYEQYF.

The chain's CDR3 is CASSEHEQFF. The CDR3 region has the DNA TGTGCCAGCAGTGAACATGAGCAGTTCTTC. The gene calls are TRBV2 and TRBJ2-1; D uncertain. Trimming removed 2 bases at V and 8 bases at J, with 1 base between. The CDR3 is 10 amino acids. CDR1 SNHLY and CDR2 FYNNEI come from the germline V gene.

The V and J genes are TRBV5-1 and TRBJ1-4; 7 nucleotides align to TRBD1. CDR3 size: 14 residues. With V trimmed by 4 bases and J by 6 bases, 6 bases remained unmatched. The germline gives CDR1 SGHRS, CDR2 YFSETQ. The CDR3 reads CASSTDRVDEKLFF. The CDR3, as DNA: TGCGCCAGCAGCACCGACAGGGTGGATGAAAAACTGTTTTTT.

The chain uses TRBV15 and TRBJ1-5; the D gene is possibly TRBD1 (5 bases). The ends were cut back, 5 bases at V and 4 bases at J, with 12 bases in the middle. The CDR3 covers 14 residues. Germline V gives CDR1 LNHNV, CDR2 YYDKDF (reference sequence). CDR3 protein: CATSGTAANQPQHF. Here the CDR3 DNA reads TGTGCCACCAGCGGGACGGCGGCGAATCAGCCCCAGCATTTT.

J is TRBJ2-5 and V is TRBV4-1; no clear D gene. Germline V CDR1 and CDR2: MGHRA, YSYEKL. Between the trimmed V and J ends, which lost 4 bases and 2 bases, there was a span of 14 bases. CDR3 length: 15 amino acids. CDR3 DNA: TGCGCCAGCAGCCTCAACGGGTGGCAGCAAGAGACCCAGTACTTC. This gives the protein CASSLNGWQQETQYF.

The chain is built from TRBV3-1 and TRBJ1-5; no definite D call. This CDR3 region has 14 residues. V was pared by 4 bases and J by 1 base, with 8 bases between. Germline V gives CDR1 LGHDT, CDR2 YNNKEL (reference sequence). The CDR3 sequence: CASSPPDSNQPQHF. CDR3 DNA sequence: TGTGCCAGCAGCCCTCCGGACAGCAATCAGCCCCAGCATTTT.

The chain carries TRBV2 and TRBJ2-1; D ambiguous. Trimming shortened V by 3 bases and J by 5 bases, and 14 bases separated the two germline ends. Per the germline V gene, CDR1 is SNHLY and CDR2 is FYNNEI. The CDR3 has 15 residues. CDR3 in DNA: TGTGCCAGCAGTGAGCAACTTAGGGTTGACAATGAGCAGTTCTTC. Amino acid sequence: CASSEQLRVDNEQFF.

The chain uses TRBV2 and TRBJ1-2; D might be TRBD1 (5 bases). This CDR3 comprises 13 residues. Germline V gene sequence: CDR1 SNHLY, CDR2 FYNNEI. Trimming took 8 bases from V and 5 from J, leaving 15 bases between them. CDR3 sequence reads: CASGAGMEYGYTF. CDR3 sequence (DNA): TGTGCCAGCGGGGCGGGGATGGAGTATGGCTACACCTTC.

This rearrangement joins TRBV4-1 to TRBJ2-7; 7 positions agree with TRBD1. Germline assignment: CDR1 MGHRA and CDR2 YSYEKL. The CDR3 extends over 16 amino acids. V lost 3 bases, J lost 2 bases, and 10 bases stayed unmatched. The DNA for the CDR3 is TGCGCCAGCAGCCACCGACAGGGAATATCCCCCTACGAGCAGTACTTC. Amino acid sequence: CASSHRQGISPYEQYF.

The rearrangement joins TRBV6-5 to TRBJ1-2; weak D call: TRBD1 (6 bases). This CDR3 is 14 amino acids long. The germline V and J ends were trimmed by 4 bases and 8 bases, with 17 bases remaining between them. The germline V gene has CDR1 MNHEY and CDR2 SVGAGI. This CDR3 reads CASSFFRGALGYTF. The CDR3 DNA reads TGTGCCAGCAGTTTCTTCAGGGGCGCCTTGGGCTACACCTTC.